The 18 T cell receptor beta chains below all came from one sample that was sequenced in a study of OX40 agonist ivuxolimab in advanced cancers. Libraries were prepared by immunoSEQ multiplex PCR; TCRdb keeps only in-frame clonotypes and omits some of them. The sample carries 89,000 or so clones, about 89% recorded once. Source: CD4+ or CD8+ T cells sorted from blood, taken in a trial of the OX40 agonist ivuxolimab. The receptor source for this set is an adult with an advanced solid tumor such as melanoma, head and neck, liver or kidney cancer.

This sequence joins TRBV11-2 and TRBJ2-1; the D gene could be TRBD1 or TRBD2 (5 bases each). CDR1 and CDR2 (germline): SGHAT, FQNNGV. The V gene lost 8 bases and the J gene lost 6 bases, with 20 bases spanning the gap. The CDR3 totals 15 residues. In DNA, the CDR3 is TGTGCCAGCTCCCCTCGTCAGGGACGTATCAATGAGCAGTTCTTC. Encoded protein: CASSPRQGRINEQFF.

This chain connects TRBV11-3 to TRBJ2-3, with 7 nucleotides matching TRBD1. J lost 0 bases, V lost 5 bases, and 5 bases had no gene match. The V gene's germline CDR1 is SGHNT and CDR2 YENEEA. The CDR3 runs 15 residues. The CDR3 nucleotides read TGTGCCAGCAGCCCTGGACAGGCTAGCACAGATACGCAGTATTTT. Translation gives CASSPGQASTDTQYF.

V and J are TRBV30 and TRBJ1-2; possible D gene TRBD1, 6 bases. There are 12 residues in the CDR3. Looked up from germline, CDR1 is GTSNPN and CDR2 is SVGIG (reference sequence). CDR3 residues: CAHLTGGSGYTF. Written as DNA, the CDR3 is TGTGCTCACCTGACAGGCGGGAGTGGCTACACCTTC.

The genes are TRBV15 and TRBJ1-5; D call uncertain. Germline CDR1 reads LNHNV; CDR2 reads YYDKDF (reference sequence). The CDR3 is 15 amino acids. V was pared by 6 bases and J by 2 bases, with 14 bases between. The DNA for the CDR3 is TGTGCCACCAGAAGTATTGTGGGTGGCAATCAGCCCCAGCATTTT. Residues: CATRSIVGGNQPQHF.

This clone was counted a single time. The chain's CDR3 is CASSVTSGGAYEQFF. Written as DNA, the CDR3 is TGTGCCAGCAGTGTAACTAGCGGGGGGGCCTATGAGCAGTTCTTC. The chain is built from TRBV6-5 and TRBJ2-1; 13 bases align to TRBD2. The J segment lost 8 bases and the V segment lost 5 bases, leaving 6 bases of the junction unmatched. Germline CDR1 MNHEY, CDR2 SVGAGI. The CDR3 runs 15 residues.

The J gene is TRBJ1-5, the V gene TRBV28; a possible D gene is TRBD1 (6 bases). Germline CDR1 is MDHEN and CDR2 is SYDVKM. The CDR3 extends over 15 amino acids. V lost 5 bases to trimming and J lost 3 bases, with 14 bases between them. The CDR3 DNA follows: TGTGCCAGCAGTCCCGGGGGGGGCCTCAATCAGCCCCAGCATTTT. Amino acid sequence: CASSPGGGLNQPQHF.

The chain carries TRBV2 and TRBJ1-2; D is perhaps TRBD1 (5 bases). CDR3 size: 15 residues. CDR1 is SNHLY, CDR2 FYNNEI, per germline. Trimming left V 3 bases short and J 6 bases short, with 17 bases between. The CDR3 protein is CASSELAGTDDGYTF. In DNA form, the CDR3 reads TGTGCCAGCAGTGAGTTGGCAGGGACGGATGATGGCTACACCTTC.

This sequence joins TRBV29-1 and TRBJ2-3, with D unclear. This CDR3 has 13 residues. V shed 2 bases and J shed 0 bases, with 6 bases lying between them. CDR1 SQVTM and CDR2 ANQGSEA come from the germline V gene. CDR3 residues: CSVEYPSTDTQYF. For the CDR3, the DNA is TGCAGCGTTGAATACCCTAGCACAGATACGCAGTATTTT.

The rearrangement joins TRBV4-3 to TRBJ1-4; D uncertain. CDR3 length equals 14 residues. Germline CDR1 is LGHNA and CDR2 is YSLEER. Trimming removed 4 bases at V and 5 bases at J, with 11 bases between. For the CDR3, the DNA is TGCGCCAGCAGCCGTTGGCAGAGGAATGAAAAACTGTTTTTT. This gives the protein CASSRWQRNEKLFF.

The chain combines TRBV5-5 with TRBJ1-5; D unclear. CDR1 and CDR2 from the germline V gene are SGHKS and YYEKEE (reference sequence). The CDR3 covers 14 residues. Between the trimmed V and J ends, which lost 4 bases and 3 bases, there was a span of 11 bases. CDR3 bases: TGTGCCAGCAGCGTAGACGGATCCAATCAGCCCCAGCATTTT. It encodes CASSVDGSNQPQHF.

Comment on this clone: This CDR3 is also generated by other DNA sequences in the sample. The chain combines TRBV7-9 with TRBJ2-3, with no clear D. Germline assignment: CDR1 SEHNR and CDR2 FQNEAQ (reference sequence). This CDR3 region has 13 residues. The V end was cut by 0 bases, the J end by 2 bases, with 3 bases between. As DNA, the CDR3 is TGTGCCAGCAGCTTAGCCCTCACAGATACGCAGTATTTT. The encoded protein is CASSLALTDTQYF.

The chain combines TRBV28 with TRBJ1-5, with D unclear. The CDR3 spans 15 residues. Between the trimmed V and J ends, which lost 6 bases and 0 bases, there was a span of 12 bases. Germline assignment: CDR1 MDHEN and CDR2 SYDVKM. For the CDR3, the DNA is TGTGCCAGCAGCGCCGGGGAATATAGCAATCAGCCCCAGCATTTT. Translating it yields CASSAGEYSNQPQHF. Using reference TRBV28 and TRBJ1-5 for the parts outside the CDR3, the full variable domain is DVKVTQSSRYLVKRTGEKVFLECVQDMDHENMFWYRQDPGLGLRLIYFSYDVKMKEKGDIPEGYSVSREKKERFSLILESASTNQTSMYLCASSAGEYSNQPQHFGDGTRLSIL.

This chain uses TRBV11-2 with TRBJ2-5; tentative D call: TRBD2 (5 bases). Deletions cut 2 bases from V and 4 bases from J, with 14 bases between. The V gene's germline CDR1 is SGHAT and CDR2 FQNNGV. The CDR3 loop spans 15 amino acids. CDR3 in DNA: TGTGCCAGCAGCTTATCTGAGGGTTGGTCAGAGACCCAGTACTTC. Translation gives CASSLSEGWSETQYF.

This clone came up once. The chain couples TRBV30 to TRBJ2-1, with 8 bases matching TRBD2. J lost 2 bases, V lost 0 bases, and 3 bases had no gene match. The germline V gene has CDR1 GTSNPN and CDR2 SVGIG (reference sequence). The CDR3 has 15 residues. CDR3 residues: CAWSVLAAPYNEQFF. The CDR3 DNA is TGTGCCTGGAGTGTACTAGCGGCACCCTACAATGAGCAGTTCTTC.

The rearrangement joins TRBV30 to TRBJ1-5; D unresolved. In germline, CDR1 is GTSNPN, CDR2 SVGIG (reference sequence). Between the trimmed V and J ends, which lost 2 bases and 4 bases, there was a span of 12 bases. CDR3 length: 14 amino acids. The CDR3: CAWSLGPLNQPQHF. The CDR3 DNA sequence: TGTGCCTGGAGTCTCGGTCCTTTAAATCAGCCCCAGCATTTT.

The V gene is TRBV6-6, the J gene TRBJ1-5, with D unresolved. This CDR3 has 15 amino acids. The V gene lost 0 bases and the J gene lost 3 bases, with 9 bases spanning the gap. Germline CDR1 is MNHNY and CDR2 is SVGAGI (reference sequence). CDR3 DNA sequence: TGTGCCAGCAGTTACTCGGCAGGCTCCAATCAGCCCCAGCATTTT. It translates to CASSYSAGSNQPQHF.

This rearrangement joins TRBV4-2 to TRBJ2-3, with D possibly matching TRBD2 (6 bases). Germline-derived CDR1 and CDR2 are LGHNA and YNFKEQ. The CDR3 spans 16 residues. Deletions cut 4 bases from V and 2 bases from J, with 16 bases between. The chain's CDR3 is CASSPTSSVPTDTQYF. For the CDR3, the DNA is TGTGCCAGCAGCCCTACCTCTAGCGTACCCACAGATACGCAGTATTTT.

This rearrangement joins TRBV10-3 to TRBJ2-4; D ambiguous. From germline, CDR1 is ENHRY and CDR2 SYGVKD. Trimming pared 0 bases from V and 0 bases from J, leaving 6 bases between. The CDR3 is 15 amino acids. CDR3 DNA: TGTGCCATCAGTGAGTCGACCGCAGCCAAAAACATTCAGTACTTC. Its protein product is CAISESTAAKNIQYF.